This T cell receptor beta chain was profiled in a study of blood T cell repertoires in COVID-19. As for the study in general: Researchers got acute and convalescent COVID-19 samples from the United States, Italy and Spain.

TCRdb keeps only in-frame clones here, not all; method: immunoSEQ multiplex PCR. The data show hundreds of thousands of clones, about 86% seen once. Enrollees, about 18 to 90 years old, lived in about two dozen US areas. CDR1 is SGHTS, CDR2 YDEGEE, per germline. V lost 3 bases and J 1 base, leaving 14 bases between the germline ends. This CDR3 is built from 16 residues. This receptor was taken from a woman between 50 and 59 years old with acute COVID-19. This sequence joins TRBV5-8 and TRBJ1-5; TRBD1 might be the D (5 bases). The specimen sequenced was PBMCs or T cells enriched from blood (not recorded which). As DNA, the CDR3 is TGTGCCAGCAGCTATATGGGGGGTAGGAGCAATCAGCCCCAGCATTTT. Its protein product is CASSYMGGRSNQPQHF.